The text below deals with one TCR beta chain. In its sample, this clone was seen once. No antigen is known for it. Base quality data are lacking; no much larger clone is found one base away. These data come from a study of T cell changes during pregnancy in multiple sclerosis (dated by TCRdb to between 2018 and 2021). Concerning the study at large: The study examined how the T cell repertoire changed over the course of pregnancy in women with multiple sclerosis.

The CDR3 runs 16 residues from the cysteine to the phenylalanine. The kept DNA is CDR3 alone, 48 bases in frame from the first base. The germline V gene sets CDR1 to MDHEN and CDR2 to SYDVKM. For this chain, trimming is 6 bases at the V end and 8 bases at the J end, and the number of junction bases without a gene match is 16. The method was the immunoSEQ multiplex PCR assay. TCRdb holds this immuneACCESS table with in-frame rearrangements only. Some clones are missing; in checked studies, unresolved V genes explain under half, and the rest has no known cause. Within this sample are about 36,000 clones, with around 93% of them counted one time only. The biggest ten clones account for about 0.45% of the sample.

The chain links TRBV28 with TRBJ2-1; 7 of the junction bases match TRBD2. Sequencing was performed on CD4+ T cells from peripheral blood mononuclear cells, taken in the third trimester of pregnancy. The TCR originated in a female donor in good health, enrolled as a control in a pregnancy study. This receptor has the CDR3 CASSSFSGGGGDEQFF. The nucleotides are TGTGCCAGCAGCTCGTTCTCCGGAGGCGGGGGTGATGAGCAGTTCTTC. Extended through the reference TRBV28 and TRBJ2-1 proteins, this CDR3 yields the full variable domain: DVKVTQSSRYLVKRTGEKVFLECVQDMDHENMFWYRQDPGLGLRLIYFSYDVKMKEKGDIPEGYSVSREKKERFSLILESASTNQTSMYLCASSSFSGGGGDEQFFGPGTRLTVL.